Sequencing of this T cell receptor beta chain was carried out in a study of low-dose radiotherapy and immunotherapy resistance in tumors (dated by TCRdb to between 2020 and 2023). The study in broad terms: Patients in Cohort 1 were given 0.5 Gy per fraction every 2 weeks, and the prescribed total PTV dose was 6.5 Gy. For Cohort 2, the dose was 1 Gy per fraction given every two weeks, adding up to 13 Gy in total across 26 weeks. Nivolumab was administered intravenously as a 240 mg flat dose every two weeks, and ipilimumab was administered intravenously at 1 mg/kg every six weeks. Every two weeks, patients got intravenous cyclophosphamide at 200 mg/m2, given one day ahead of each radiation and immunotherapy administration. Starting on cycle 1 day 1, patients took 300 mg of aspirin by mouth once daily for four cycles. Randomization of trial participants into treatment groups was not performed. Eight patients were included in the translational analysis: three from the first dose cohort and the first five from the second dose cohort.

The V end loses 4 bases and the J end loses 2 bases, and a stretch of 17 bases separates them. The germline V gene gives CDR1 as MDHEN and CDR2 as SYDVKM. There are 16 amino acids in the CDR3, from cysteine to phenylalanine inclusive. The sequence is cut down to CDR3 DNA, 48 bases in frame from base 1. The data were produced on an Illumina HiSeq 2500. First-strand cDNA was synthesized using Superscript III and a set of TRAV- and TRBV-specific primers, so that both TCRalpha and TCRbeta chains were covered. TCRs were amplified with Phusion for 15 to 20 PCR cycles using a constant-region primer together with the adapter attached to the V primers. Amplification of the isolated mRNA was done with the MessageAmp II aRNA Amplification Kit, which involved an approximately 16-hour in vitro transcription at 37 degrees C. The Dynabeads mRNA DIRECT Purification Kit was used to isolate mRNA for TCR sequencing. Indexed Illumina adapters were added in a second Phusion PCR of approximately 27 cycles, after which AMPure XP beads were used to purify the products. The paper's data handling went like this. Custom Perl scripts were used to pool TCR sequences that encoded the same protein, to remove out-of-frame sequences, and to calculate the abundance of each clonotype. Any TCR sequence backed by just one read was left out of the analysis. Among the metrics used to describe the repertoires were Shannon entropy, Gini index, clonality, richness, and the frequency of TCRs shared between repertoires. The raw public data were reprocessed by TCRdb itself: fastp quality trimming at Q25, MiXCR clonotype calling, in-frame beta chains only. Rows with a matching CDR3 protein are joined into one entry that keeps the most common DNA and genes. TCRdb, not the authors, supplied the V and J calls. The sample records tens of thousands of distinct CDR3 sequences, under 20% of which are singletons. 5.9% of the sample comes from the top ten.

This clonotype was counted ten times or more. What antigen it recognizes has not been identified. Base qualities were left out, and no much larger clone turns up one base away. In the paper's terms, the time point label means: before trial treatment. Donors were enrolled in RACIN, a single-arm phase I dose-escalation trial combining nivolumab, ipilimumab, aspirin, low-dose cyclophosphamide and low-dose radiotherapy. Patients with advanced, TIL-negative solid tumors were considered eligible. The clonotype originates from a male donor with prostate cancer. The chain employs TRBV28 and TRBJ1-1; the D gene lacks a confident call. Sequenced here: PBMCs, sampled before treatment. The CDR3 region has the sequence CASSYKFQERNTEAFF. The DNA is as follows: TGTGCCAGCAGTTATAAATTCCAGGAGCGCAACACTGAAGCTTTCTTT.